The 14 T cell receptor beta chains presented below share a single source sample, sequenced in a study of T cell responses to AZD1222 COVID-19 vaccine. Profiled with immunoSEQ multiplex PCR; TCRdb holds only in-frame clones, not every one. The repertoire holds 150,000 or so clones, with 85% to 95% as singletons. Sequences were derived from peripheral blood, sampled 28 days after the second AZD1222 dose. These receptors all come from an adult who received the AZD1222 COVID-19 vaccine.

This clone was observed once. The rearrangement joins TRBV10-3 to TRBJ2-3; D is perhaps TRBD1 or TRBD2 (7 bases each). The CDR3 runs to 17 residues. Germline lookup yields CDR1 ENHRY and CDR2 SYGVKD. V gave up 0 bases and J gave up 0 bases, with 13 bases separating them. CDR3 DNA: TGTGCCATCAGTGAGTCAGGGGGCGGGAGAAGCACAGATACGCAGTATTTT. This translates into CAISESGGGRSTDTQYF.

The CDR3 bases are TGTGCCAGTAGTACCTACCAGGGCTACACCTTC. It specifies CASSTYQGYTF. The chain has TRBV19 and TRBJ1-2; no clear D. V gave up 4 bases and J gave up 8 bases, with 8 bases separating them. Germline CDR1 and CDR2: LNHDA and SQIVND (reference sequence). The CDR3 is 11 amino acids.

CDR3 nucleotides: TGTGCCAGCTCACCGACAGCCATTGTCAACGTCCTGACTTTC. This encodes CASSPTAIVNVLTF. The genes are TRBV18 and TRBJ2-6; D perhaps matches TRBD1 (5 bases). V was pared by 3 bases and J by 9 bases, with 12 bases between. Per germline, CDR1 KGHSH and CDR2 LQKENI. The CDR3 sequence is 14 residues long. The full variable domain, its missing parts supplied by reference TRBV18 and TRBJ2-6, is NAGVMQNPRHLVRRRGQEARLRCSPMKGHSHVYWYRQLPEEGLKFMVYLQKENIIDESGMPKERFSAEFPKEGPSILRIQQVVRGDSAAYFCASSPTAIVNVLTFGAGSRLTVL.

This clone was seen a single time. V usage is TRBV19 and J usage is TRBJ1-2; 7 bases are a match to TRBD1. The CDR3 is 15 amino acids. Germline V gives CDR1 LNHDA, CDR2 SQIVND (reference sequence). The trim removed 3 bases at V and 1 base at J, leaving 5 bases unmatched. The CDR3 loop reads CASSIGTELNYGYTF. The DNA for the CDR3 is TGTGCCAGTAGTATCGGGACAGAACTTAACTATGGCTACACCTTC.

The table lists this clone with a count of one. The chain combines TRBV2 with TRBJ1-5; D is undetermined. The germline V gene has CDR1 SNHLY and CDR2 FYNNEI. V was clipped by 6 bases and J by 4 bases, with 13 bases between them. The CDR3 is 14 residues long. CDR3 in DNA: TGTGCCAGCAGCCATACCAACGCGAATCAGCCCCAGCATTTT. Protein product: CASSHTNANQPQHF. Complete variable domain (other parts from reference TRBV2 and TRBJ1-5): EPEVTQTPSHQVTQMGQEVILRCVPISNHLYFYWYRQILGQKVEFLVSFYNNEISEKSEIFDDQFSVERPDGSNFTLKIRSTKLEDSAMYFCASSHTNANQPQHFGDGTRLSIL.

V usage is TRBV2 and J usage is TRBJ2-7, with a possible D match to TRBD2 (5 bases). The germline V gene encodes CDR1 SNHLY and CDR2 FYNNEI. Trimming left V 5 bases short and J 3 bases short, with 8 bases between. The CDR3 spans 12 residues. CDR3 loop: CASSTDFYEQYF. The CDR3 region has the DNA TGTGCCAGCAGTACGGACTTCTACGAGCAGTACTTC.

This chain connects TRBV7-9 to TRBJ2-3, with D perhaps TRBD1 (6 bases). The CDR3 runs to 16 residues. Between the trimmed V and J ends, which lost 5 bases and 4 bases, there was a span of 19 bases. The V gene's germline CDR1 is SEHNR and CDR2 FQNEAQ (reference sequence). The CDR3 sequence is CASSNPGHPGADTQYF. In nucleotides, the CDR3 is TGTGCCAGCAGCAATCCGGGACACCCAGGGGCAGATACGCAGTATTTT. Complete variable domain (other parts from reference TRBV7-9 and TRBJ2-3): DTGVSQNPRHKITKRGQNVTFRCDPISEHNRLYWYRQTLGQGPEFLTYFQNEAQLEKSRLLSDRFSAERPKGSFSTLEIQRTEQGDSAMYLCASSNPGHPGADTQYFGPGTRLTVL.

V and J are TRBV14 and TRBJ2-7; D not resolved. CDR1 and CDR2 (germline): SGHDN, FVKESK. V gave up 3 bases and J gave up 7 bases, with 4 bases separating them. CDR3 length equals 10 residues. The CDR3, as DNA: TGTGCCAGCAGCCAGGGGGAGCAGTACTTC. Translated, it gives CASSQGEQYF.

The chain is built from TRBV7-2 and TRBJ1-2, with D maybe TRBD1 (6 bases). The length of the CDR3 is 18 residues. Germline values: CDR1 SGHTA, CDR2 FQGNSA. V was clipped by 1 base and J by 0 bases, with 18 bases between them. The CDR3 nucleotides are TGTGCCAGCAGCTTAGGGCTGAGACAGGTTCCATCTAACTATGGCTACACCTTC. Protein sequence: CASSLGLRQVPSNYGYTF.

This clone was seen only once. The chain carries TRBV2 and TRBJ2-3, with 9 positions matching TRBD2. Trimming cost V 8 bases and J 3 bases; bases outside gene matches: 6. Looked up from germline, CDR1 is SNHLY and CDR2 is FYNNEI. The CDR3 runs to 14 residues. In DNA, the CDR3 is TGTGCCAGCCGGCAGCGGGAGGTAACAGATACGCAGTATTTT. It encodes CASRQREVTDTQYF.

The chain couples TRBV4-1 to TRBJ1-1, with TRBD1 as a possible D gene (6 bases). This CDR3 is built from 15 residues. Germline V CDR1 and CDR2: MGHRA, YSYEKL. V was trimmed by 8 bases and J by 2 bases, leaving 18 bases between them. The CDR3 DNA reads TGCGCCAGCGGCAAAAGGGGGGGAGGAAACACTGAAGCTTTCTTT. As protein: CASGKRGGGNTEAFF.

The chain employs TRBV19 and TRBJ1-2; the D is unclear. This CDR3 comprises 12 residues. The V gene's germline CDR1 is LNHDA and CDR2 SQIVND (reference sequence). V was clipped by 7 bases and J by 0 bases, with 6 bases between them. CDR3 nucleotides: TGTGCCAGTACACCTTCTAACTATGGCTACACCTTC. Amino acid sequence: CASTPSNYGYTF. Looking up the rest from reference TRBV19 and TRBJ1-2 gives the full variable domain: DGGITQSPKYLFRKEGQNVTLSCEQNLNHDAMYWYRQDPGQGLRLIYYSQIVNDFQKGDIAEGYSVSREKKESFPLTVTSAQKNPTAFYLCASTPSNYGYTFGSGTRLTVV.

The CDR3 region is CASRLQGQAFF. DNA of the CDR3: TGTGCCAGCAGACTTCAGGGACAAGCTTTCTTT. The chain has TRBV28 and TRBJ1-1; perhaps TRBD1 as D (5 bases). V lost 6 bases and J lost 9, with 11 bases in between. Germline V gives CDR1 MDHEN, CDR2 SYDVKM. The CDR3 spans 11 residues.

The rearrangement uses TRBV4-1 and TRBJ2-2, with 16 bases that match TRBD2. J lost 2 bases, V lost 0 bases, and 9 bases had no gene match. Looked up from germline, CDR1 is MGHRA and CDR2 is YSYEKL. CDR3 length equals 21 residues. DNA for the CDR3: TGCGCCAGCAGCCAAGATCCGGGACTAGCGGGGGGGGTAACCAACACCGGGGAGCTGTTTTTT. The encoded protein is CASSQDPGLAGGVTNTGELFF.